One and the same sample provided the 2 T cell receptor beta chains below, sequenced in a study of CD8 T cells in ankylosing spondylitis. TCRdb ran MiXCR on the 5' RACE reads and lists one entry per CDR3 protein. The table has roughly 180,000 distinct CDR3 sequences, roughly 10% seen once. Sequencing input: blood, either unsorted or a sorted T cell fraction (not recorded which). The receptors originated from a female donor with ankylosing spondylitis or in good health (not recorded which).

This clonotype was recorded a few times. This sequence joins TRBV29-1 and TRBJ2-3; 14 nucleotides line up with TRBD2. This CDR3 contains 18 residues. Trimming took 6 bases from V and 3 from J; bases not matched to a gene: 14. Germline V lookup: CDR1 SQVTM, CDR2 ANQGSEA. The CDR3 loop is CSVTGGLAGEGGTDTQYF. The CDR3 bases are TGCAGCGTAACGGGGGGACTAGCGGGAGAGGGTGGAACAGATACGCAGTATTTT.

This clonotype was found many times. V is TRBV12-3 or TRBV12-4 and J is TRBJ1-2, with D hard to call. The CDR3 runs to 12 residues. Trimming removed 1 base at V and 6 bases at J, with 6 bases between. CDR3 sequence reads: CASSLGSNGYTF. The DNA for the CDR3 is TGTGCCAGCAGTTTAGGATCGAATGGCTACACCTTC.